This T cell receptor (beta chain) was identified during a study of blood T cell repertoires in COVID-19. Study overall: The samples span acute and convalescent COVID-19 from the United States, Italy and Spain. PBMCs, B-cell-depleted T cells, or T cells were the source of the cDNA or gDNA that made up the material.

In the source study's methods: The authors estimated nucleated cell counts from reference gene primer amplification. Profiled with immunoSEQ multiplex PCR; TCRdb holds only in-frame clones, not every one. That table is the source of V, J and clone size, and D and trimming were worked out from the DNA. The top ten hold about an eighth of the sample, which has around 70,000 clones, 70% to 80% seen once. Germline V lookup: CDR1 SGHAT, CDR2 FQNNGV. The CDR3 is 15 residues long. V lost 4 bases and J lost 7; bases outside the gene matches: 7. The sequenced material came from peripheral blood. The chain uses TRBV11-2 and TRBJ1-4, with TRBD1 identical over 9 bases. This TCR derives from a human donor in a cohort sampled during active COVID-19. The CDR3 nucleotides are TGTGCCAGCAGCTCTTACAGGGGGCGGACTGAAAAACTGTTTTTT. Translated, it gives CASSSYRGRTEKLFF. Based on the CDR3 plus reference TRBV11-2 and TRBJ1-4, the full variable domain is EAGVAQSPRYKIIEKRQSVAFWCNPISGHATLYWYQQILGQGPKLLIQFQNNGVVDDSQLPKDRFSAERLKGVDSTLKIQPAKLEDSAVYLCASSSYRGRTEKLFFGSGTQLSVL.